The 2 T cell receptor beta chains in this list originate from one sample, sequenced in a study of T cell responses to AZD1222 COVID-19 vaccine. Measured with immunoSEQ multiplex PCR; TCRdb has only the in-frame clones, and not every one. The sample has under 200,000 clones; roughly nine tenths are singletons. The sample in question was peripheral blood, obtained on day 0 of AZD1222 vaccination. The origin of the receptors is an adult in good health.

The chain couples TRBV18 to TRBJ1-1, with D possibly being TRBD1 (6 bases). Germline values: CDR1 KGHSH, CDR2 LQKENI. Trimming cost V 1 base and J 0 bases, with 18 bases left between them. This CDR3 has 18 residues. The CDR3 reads CASSPRGLGASMNTEAFF. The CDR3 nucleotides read TGTGCCAGCTCACCACGGGGTTTGGGGGCCTCGATGAACACTGAAGCTTTCTTT.

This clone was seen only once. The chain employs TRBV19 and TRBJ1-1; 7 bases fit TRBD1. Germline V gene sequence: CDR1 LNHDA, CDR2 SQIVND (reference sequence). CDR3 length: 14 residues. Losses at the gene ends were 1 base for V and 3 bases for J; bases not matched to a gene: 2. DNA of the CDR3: TGTGCCAGTAGTATAGGAGGGGGCTACACTGAAGCTTTCTTT. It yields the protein CASSIGGGYTEAFF.